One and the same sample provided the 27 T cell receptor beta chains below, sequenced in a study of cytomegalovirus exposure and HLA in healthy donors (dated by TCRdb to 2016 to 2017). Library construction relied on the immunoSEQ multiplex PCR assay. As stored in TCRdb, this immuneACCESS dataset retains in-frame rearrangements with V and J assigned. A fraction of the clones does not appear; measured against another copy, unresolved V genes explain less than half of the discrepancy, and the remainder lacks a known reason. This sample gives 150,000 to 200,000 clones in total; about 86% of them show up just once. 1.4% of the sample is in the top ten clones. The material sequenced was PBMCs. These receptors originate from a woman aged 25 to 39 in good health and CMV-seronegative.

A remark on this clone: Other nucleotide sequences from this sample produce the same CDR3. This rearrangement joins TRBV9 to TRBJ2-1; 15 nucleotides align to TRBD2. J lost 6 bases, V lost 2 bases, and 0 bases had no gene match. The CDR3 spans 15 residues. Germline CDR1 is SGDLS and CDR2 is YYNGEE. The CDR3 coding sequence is TGTGCCAGCAGCGTGGGACTAGCGGGGGGCAATGAGCAGTTCTTC. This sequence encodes CASSVGLAGGNEQFF.

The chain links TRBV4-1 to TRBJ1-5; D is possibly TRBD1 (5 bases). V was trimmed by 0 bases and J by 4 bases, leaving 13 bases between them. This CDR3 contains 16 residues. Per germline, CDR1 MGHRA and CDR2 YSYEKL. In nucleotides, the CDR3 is TGCGCCAGCAGCCAAGAAGCAGGGCCCGGGAATCAGCCCCAGCATTTT. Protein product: CASSQEAGPGNQPQHF.

In DNA, the CDR3 is TGTGCCTGGAGTTCCTACAGGGTCGCGGGCACTGAAGCTTTCTTT. Translation gives CAWSSYRVAGTEAFF. This rearrangement joins TRBV30 to TRBJ1-1, with D possibly matching TRBD1 (6 bases). CDR1 and CDR2 (germline): GTSNPN, SVGIG (reference sequence). V was cut by 2 bases and J by 4 bases, with 17 bases left in between. CDR3 size: 15 residues.

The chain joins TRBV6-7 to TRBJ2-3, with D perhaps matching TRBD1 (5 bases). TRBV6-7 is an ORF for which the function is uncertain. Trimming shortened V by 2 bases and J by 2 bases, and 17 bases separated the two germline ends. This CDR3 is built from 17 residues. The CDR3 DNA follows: TGTGCCAGCAGTTACACCTATACAGGCGACATCACAGATACGCAGTATTTT. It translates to CASSYTYTGDITDTQYF.

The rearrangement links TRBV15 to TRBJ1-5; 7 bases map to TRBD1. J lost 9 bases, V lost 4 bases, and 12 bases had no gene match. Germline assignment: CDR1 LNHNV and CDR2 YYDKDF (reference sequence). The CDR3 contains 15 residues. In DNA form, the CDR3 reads TGTGCCACCAGCATAAGGGACAGCCTCATGGGGCCCCAGCATTTT. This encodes CATSIRDSLMGPQHF.

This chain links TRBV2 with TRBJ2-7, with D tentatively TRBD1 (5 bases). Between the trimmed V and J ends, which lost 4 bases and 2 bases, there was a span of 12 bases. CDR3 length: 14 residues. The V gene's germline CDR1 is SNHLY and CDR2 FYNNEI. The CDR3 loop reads CASSGLKGAYEQYF. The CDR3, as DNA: TGTGCCAGCAGTGGACTGAAAGGGGCCTACGAGCAGTACTTC.

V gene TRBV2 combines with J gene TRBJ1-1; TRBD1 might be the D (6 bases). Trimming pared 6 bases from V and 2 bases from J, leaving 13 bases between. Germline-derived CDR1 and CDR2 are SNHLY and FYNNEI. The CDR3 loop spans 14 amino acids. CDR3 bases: TGTGCCAGCAGAGACTACAGGGTTAACACTGAAGCTTTCTTT. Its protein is CASRDYRVNTEAFF. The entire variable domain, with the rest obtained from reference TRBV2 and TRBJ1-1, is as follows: EPEVTQTPSHQVTQMGQEVILRCVPISNHLYFYWYRQILGQKVEFLVSFYNNEISEKSEIFDDQFSVERPDGSNFTLKIRSTKLEDSAMYFCASRDYRVNTEAFFGQGTRLTVV.

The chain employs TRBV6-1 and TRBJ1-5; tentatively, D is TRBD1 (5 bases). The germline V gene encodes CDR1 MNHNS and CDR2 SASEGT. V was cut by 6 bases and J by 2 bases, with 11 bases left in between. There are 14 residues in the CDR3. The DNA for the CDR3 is TGTGCCAGCAGGGCAAGGGGTGGCAATCAGCCCCAGCATTTT. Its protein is CASRARGGNQPQHF.

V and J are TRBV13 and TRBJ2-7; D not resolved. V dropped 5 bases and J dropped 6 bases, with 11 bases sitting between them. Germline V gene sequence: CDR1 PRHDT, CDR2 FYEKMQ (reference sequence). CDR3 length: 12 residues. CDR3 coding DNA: TGTGCCAGCAGCCTCTTGTCGGGCGAGCAGTACTTC. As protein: CASSLLSGEQYF. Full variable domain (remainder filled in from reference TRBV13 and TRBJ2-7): AAGVIQSPRHLIKEKRETATLKCYPIPRHDTVYWYQQGPGQDPQFLISFYEKMQSDKGSIPDRFSAQQFSDYHSELNMSSLELGDSALYFCASSLLSGEQYFGPGTRLTVT.

CDR3 in amino acids: CSVVYYAGSSYEQYF. The CDR3 bases are TGCAGCGTTGTTTATTATGCTGGGAGCTCCTACGAGCAGTACTTC. The chain combines TRBV29-1 with TRBJ2-7, with TRBD2 as a possible D gene (5 bases). The CDR3 loop spans 15 amino acids. Germline lookup yields CDR1 SQVTM and CDR2 ANQGSEA. With 4 bases removed from V and 0 bases from J, the gap between germline ends came to 16 bases.

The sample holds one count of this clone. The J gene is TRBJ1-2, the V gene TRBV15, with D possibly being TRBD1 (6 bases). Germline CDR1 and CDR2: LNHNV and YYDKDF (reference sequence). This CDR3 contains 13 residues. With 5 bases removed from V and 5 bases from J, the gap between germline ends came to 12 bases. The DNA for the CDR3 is TGTGCCACCAGCTACCTTCAGGGGTATGGCTACACCTTC. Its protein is CATSYLQGYGYTF.

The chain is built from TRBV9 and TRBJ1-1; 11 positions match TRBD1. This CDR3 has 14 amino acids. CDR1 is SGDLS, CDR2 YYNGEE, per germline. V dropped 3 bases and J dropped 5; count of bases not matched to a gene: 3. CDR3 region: CASSADRGRTEAFF. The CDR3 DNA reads TGTGCCAGCAGCGCGGACAGGGGGCGAACTGAAGCTTTCTTT.

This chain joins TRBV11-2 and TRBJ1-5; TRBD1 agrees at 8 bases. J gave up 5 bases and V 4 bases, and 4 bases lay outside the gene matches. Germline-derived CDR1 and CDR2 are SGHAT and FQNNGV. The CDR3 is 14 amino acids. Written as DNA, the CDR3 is TGTGCCAGCAGCTCAGGGGGCGGGGATCAGCCCCAGCATTTT. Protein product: CASSSGGGDQPQHF.

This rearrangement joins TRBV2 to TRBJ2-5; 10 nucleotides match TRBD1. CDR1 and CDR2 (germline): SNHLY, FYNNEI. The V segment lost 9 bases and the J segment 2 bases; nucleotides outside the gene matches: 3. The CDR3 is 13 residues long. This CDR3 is CARGQGLQETQYF. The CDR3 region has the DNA TGTGCCAGGGGACAGGGGTTACAAGAGACCCAGTACTTC.

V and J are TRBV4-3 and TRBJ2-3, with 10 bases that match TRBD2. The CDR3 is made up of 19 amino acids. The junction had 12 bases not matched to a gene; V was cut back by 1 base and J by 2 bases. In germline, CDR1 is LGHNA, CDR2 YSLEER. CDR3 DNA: TGCGCCAGCAGCCAAGTTTCTAGCGCTAGCGGGGGATTCACAGATACGCAGTATTTT. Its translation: CASSQVSSASGGFTDTQYF.

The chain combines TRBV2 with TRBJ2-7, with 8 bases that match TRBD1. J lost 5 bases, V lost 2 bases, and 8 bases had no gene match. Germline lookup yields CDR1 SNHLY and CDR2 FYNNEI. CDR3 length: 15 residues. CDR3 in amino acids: CASSEIQGAGHEQYF. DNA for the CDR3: TGTGCCAGCAGTGAAATCCAGGGGGCGGGCCACGAGCAGTACTTC.

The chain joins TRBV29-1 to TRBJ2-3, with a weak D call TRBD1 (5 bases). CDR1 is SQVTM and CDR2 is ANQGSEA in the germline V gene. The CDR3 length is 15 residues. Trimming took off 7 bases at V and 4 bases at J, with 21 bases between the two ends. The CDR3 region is CSAPAAGKGSDTQYF. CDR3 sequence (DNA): TGCAGCGCCCCTGCGGCAGGGAAGGGTTCAGATACGCAGTATTTT.

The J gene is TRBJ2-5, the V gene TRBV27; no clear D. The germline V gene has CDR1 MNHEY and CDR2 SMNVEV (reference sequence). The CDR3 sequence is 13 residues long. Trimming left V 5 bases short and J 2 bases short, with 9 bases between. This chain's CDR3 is CASSPHLQETQYF. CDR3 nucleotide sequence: TGTGCCAGCAGTCCCCACCTACAAGAGACCCAGTACTTC.

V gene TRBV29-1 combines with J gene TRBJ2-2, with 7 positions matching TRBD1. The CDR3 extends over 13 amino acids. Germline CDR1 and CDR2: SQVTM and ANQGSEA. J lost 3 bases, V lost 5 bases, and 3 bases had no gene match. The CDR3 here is CSVIDRDTGELFF. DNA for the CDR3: TGCAGCGTTATCGACAGGGACACCGGGGAGCTGTTTTTT.

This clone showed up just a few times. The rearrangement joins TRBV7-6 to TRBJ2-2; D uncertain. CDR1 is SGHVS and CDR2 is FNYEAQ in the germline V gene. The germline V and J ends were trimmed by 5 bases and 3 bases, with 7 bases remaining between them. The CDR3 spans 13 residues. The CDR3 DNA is TGTGCCAGCAGCGGCCGGGACACCGGGGAGCTGTTTTTT. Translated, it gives CASSGRDTGELFF.

The CDR3 DNA sequence: TGTGCCAGCAGTGTTTCGCAGGGGTGGAACACTGAAGCTTTCTTT. Translating gives CASSVSQGWNTEAFF. The J gene is TRBJ1-1, the V gene TRBV25-1, with a possible D match to TRBD1 (6 bases). The CDR3 has 15 residues. Germline V lookup: CDR1 MGHDK, CDR2 SYGVNS. Trimming removed 4 bases from V and 1 base from J, with 13 bases in between.

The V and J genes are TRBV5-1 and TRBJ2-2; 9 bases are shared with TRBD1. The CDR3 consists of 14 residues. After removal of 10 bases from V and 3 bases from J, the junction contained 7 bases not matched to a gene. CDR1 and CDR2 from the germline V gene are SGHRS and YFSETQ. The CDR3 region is CACHRGPYTGELFF. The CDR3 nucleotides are TGCGCCTGCCACAGGGGGCCCTACACCGGGGAGCTGTTTTTT.

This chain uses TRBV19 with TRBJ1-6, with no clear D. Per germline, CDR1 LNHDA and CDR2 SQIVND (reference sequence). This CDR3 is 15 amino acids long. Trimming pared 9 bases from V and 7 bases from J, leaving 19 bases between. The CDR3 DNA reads TGTGCCAGCCTACCGCGGGGAGAATCAAATTCACCCCTCCACTTT. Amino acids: CASLPRGESNSPLHF.

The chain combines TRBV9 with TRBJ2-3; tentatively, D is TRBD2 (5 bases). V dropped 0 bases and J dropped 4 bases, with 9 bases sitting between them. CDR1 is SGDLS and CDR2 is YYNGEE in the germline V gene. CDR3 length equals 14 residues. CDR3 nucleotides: TGTGCCAGCAGCGTAGCTAGCTTCGCAGATACGCAGTATTTT. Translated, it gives CASSVASFADTQYF.

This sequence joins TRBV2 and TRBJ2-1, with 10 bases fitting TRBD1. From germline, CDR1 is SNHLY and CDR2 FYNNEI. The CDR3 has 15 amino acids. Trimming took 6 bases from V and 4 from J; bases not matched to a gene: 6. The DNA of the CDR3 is TGTGCCAGCAGAGGGGACAGGGGCCCTTACAATGAGCAGTTCTTC. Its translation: CASRGDRGPYNEQFF.

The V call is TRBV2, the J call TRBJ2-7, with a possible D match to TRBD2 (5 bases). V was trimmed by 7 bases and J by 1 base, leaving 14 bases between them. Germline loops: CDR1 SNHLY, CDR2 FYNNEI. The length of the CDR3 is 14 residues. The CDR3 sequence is CASTEGGSSYEQYF. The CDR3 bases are TGTGCCAGCACCGAGGGTGGATCTTCCTACGAGCAGTACTTC.

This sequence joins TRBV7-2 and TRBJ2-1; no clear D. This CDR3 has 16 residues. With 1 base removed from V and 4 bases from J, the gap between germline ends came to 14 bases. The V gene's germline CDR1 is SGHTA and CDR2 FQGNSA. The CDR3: CASSLGATGDYNEQFF. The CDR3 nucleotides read TGTGCCAGCAGCTTAGGTGCAACGGGTGATTACAATGAGCAGTTCTTC.